The 14 T cell receptor beta chains below come from one sample, sequenced in a study of blood T cell repertoires in COVID-19. Clones were sequenced by immunoSEQ multiplex PCR, and TCRdb holds only the in-frame ones, with some missing. The sample has about 170,000 clones; approximately 84% are singletons. The specimen sequenced was peripheral blood. The receptors come from a man aged 70-80 years with active or convalescent COVID-19.

V and J are TRBV12-3 or TRBV12-4 and TRBJ1-1, with unresolved D. The CDR3 runs to 13 residues. V was shortened by 7 bases and J by 11 bases, with 20 bases between the two germline ends. The CDR3 nucleotides read TGTGCCAGCACCACAGTAGGTGCGGCGGGCGCTTTCTTT. This codes for CASTTVGAAGAFF.

This clone was counted only a few times. The chain uses TRBV4-3 and TRBJ1-2; D is perhaps TRBD1 (5 bases). V gave up 2 bases and J gave up 4 bases, with 11 bases separating them. The CDR3 is 14 residues long. The V gene's germline CDR1 is LGHNA and CDR2 YSLEER. For the CDR3, the DNA is TGCGCCAGCAGCCAACGCCAGGGCGGCTATGGCTACACCTTC. Translated, it gives CASSQRQGGYGYTF.

V is TRBV27 and J is TRBJ2-7; 9 nucleotides line up with TRBD2. The V and J ends lost 6 bases and 0 bases, in that order; junction bases with no gene match: 6. The CDR3 length is 15 residues. The germline V gene encodes CDR1 MNHEY and CDR2 SMNVEV (reference sequence). CDR3 loop: CASRTSGLSSYEQYF. In DNA, the CDR3 is TGTGCCAGCAGAACTAGCGGGCTTAGCTCCTACGAGCAGTACTTC.

The chain employs TRBV5-1 and TRBJ2-3, with 8 bases that match TRBD1. Trimming removed 2 bases from V and 0 bases from J; junction bases left unmatched: 14. The CDR3 covers 19 residues. Germline-derived CDR1 and CDR2 are SGHRS and YFSETQ. The CDR3 DNA reads as TGCGCCAGCAGCTTCTCTTCGTCCCGGACAGGGCGAAGCACAGATACGCAGTATTTT. This gives the protein CASSFSSSRTGRSTDTQYF.

The rearrangement links TRBV5-1 to TRBJ2-7, with 10 bases fitting TRBD1. CDR1 SGHRS and CDR2 YFSETQ come from the germline V gene. The length of the CDR3 is 14 residues. Trimming cost V 3 bases and J 4 bases; bases outside gene matches: 4. CDR3 nucleotide sequence: TGCGCCAGCAGCTGGGGACAGGGGAGGTACGAGCAGTACTTC. It yields the protein CASSWGQGRYEQYF.

The chain combines TRBV5-1 with TRBJ1-2; D uncertain. Germline CDR1 SGHRS, CDR2 YFSETQ. The CDR3 extends over 13 amino acids. V shed 4 bases and J shed 0 bases, with 7 bases lying between them. The CDR3 spells CASSGPANYGYTF. The CDR3 region has the DNA TGCGCCAGCAGCGGGCCAGCTAACTATGGCTACACCTTC. The whole variable domain, filled in from reference TRBV5-1 and TRBJ1-2, reads KAGVTQTPRYLIKTRGQQVTLSCSPISGHRSVSWYQQTPGQGLQFLFEYFSETQRNKGNFPGRFSGRQFSNSRSEMNVSTLELGDSALYLCASSGPANYGYTFGSGTRLTVV.

This clone has more than one count but fewer than ten. J is TRBJ1-4 and V is TRBV20-1, with D uncertain. The germline V and J ends were trimmed by 0 bases and 10 bases, with 6 bases remaining between them. CDR3 length: 11 amino acids. Germline CDR1 DFQATT, CDR2 SNEGSKA (reference sequence). In DNA, the CDR3 is TGCAGTGCTAGAGATGAGAGAAAACTGTTTTTT. Its translation: CSARDERKLFF.

This clone was detected only once. The V call is TRBV4-3, the J call TRBJ2-2; D might be TRBD2 (6 bases). The CDR3 is 17 residues long. Germline-derived CDR1 and CDR2 are LGHNA and YSLEER. Between the trimmed V and J ends, which lost 0 bases and 5 bases, there was a span of 16 bases. CDR3 amino acids: CASSQDVEGGWTGELFF. In nucleotides, the CDR3 is TGCGCCAGCAGCCAAGATGTGGAGGGAGGATGGACCGGGGAGCTGTTTTTT.

This chain joins TRBV5-1 and TRBJ1-5; the match to TRBD1 covers 7 bases. V was clipped by 2 bases and J by 6 bases; unmatched bases: 5. CDR1 SGHRS and CDR2 YFSETQ come from the germline V gene. This CDR3 spans 14 amino acids. The CDR3 sequence: CASSLGGWGQPQHF. CDR3 coding DNA: TGCGCCAGCAGCTTAGGGGGCTGGGGTCAGCCCCAGCATTTT.

The chain has TRBV28 and TRBJ2-7, with D maybe TRBD2 (7 bases). The CDR3 is 14 residues long. Germline CDR1 reads MDHEN; CDR2 reads SYDVKM. Trimming removed 4 bases at V and 6 bases at J, with 16 bases between. The CDR3 here is CASSSPGGRVEQYF. The CDR3 coding sequence is TGTGCCAGCAGTTCCCCCGGGGGGCGAGTCGAGCAGTACTTC.

The chain is built from TRBV6-5 and TRBJ1-5; weak D call: TRBD1 (6 bases). V was cut by 6 bases and J by 5 bases, with 17 bases left in between. From germline, CDR1 is MNHEY and CDR2 SVGAGI. This CDR3 is 15 amino acids long. CDR3 loop: CASSLDSDPHQPQHF. The CDR3 DNA sequence: TGTGCCAGCAGCCTGGACAGCGACCCCCATCAGCCCCAGCATTTT.

The chain joins TRBV7-9 to TRBJ1-1; TRBD1 might be the D (5 bases). This CDR3 spans 15 amino acids. Germline V gene data show CDR1 as SEHNR and CDR2 as FQNEAQ (reference sequence). V dropped 5 bases and J dropped 3 bases, with 16 bases sitting between them. In DNA, the CDR3 is TGTGCCAGCAGCCCTCCTTTGGGGGGGTACACTGAAGCTTTCTTT. Encoded protein: CASSPPLGGYTEAFF.

The chain joins TRBV5-1 to TRBJ1-5; possibly TRBD1 for D (6 bases). V lost 4 bases and J 9 bases, leaving 20 bases between the germline ends. The CDR3 runs to 15 residues. CDR1 is SGHRS, CDR2 YFSETQ, per germline. CDR3 nucleotide sequence: TGCGCCAGCAGCCTACAGGGCGAGGGGAATACGCCCCAGCATTTT. Translation gives CASSLQGEGNTPQHF.

The V and J genes are TRBV5-1 and TRBJ2-7; tentatively, D is TRBD1 (5 bases). V was pared by 3 bases and J by 3 bases, with 10 bases between. Germline CDR1 SGHRS, CDR2 YFSETQ. The CDR3 totals 13 residues. The CDR3 DNA reads TGCGCCAGCAGCTACGACAGTGACTACGAGCAGTACTTC. This translates into CASSYDSDYEQYF.